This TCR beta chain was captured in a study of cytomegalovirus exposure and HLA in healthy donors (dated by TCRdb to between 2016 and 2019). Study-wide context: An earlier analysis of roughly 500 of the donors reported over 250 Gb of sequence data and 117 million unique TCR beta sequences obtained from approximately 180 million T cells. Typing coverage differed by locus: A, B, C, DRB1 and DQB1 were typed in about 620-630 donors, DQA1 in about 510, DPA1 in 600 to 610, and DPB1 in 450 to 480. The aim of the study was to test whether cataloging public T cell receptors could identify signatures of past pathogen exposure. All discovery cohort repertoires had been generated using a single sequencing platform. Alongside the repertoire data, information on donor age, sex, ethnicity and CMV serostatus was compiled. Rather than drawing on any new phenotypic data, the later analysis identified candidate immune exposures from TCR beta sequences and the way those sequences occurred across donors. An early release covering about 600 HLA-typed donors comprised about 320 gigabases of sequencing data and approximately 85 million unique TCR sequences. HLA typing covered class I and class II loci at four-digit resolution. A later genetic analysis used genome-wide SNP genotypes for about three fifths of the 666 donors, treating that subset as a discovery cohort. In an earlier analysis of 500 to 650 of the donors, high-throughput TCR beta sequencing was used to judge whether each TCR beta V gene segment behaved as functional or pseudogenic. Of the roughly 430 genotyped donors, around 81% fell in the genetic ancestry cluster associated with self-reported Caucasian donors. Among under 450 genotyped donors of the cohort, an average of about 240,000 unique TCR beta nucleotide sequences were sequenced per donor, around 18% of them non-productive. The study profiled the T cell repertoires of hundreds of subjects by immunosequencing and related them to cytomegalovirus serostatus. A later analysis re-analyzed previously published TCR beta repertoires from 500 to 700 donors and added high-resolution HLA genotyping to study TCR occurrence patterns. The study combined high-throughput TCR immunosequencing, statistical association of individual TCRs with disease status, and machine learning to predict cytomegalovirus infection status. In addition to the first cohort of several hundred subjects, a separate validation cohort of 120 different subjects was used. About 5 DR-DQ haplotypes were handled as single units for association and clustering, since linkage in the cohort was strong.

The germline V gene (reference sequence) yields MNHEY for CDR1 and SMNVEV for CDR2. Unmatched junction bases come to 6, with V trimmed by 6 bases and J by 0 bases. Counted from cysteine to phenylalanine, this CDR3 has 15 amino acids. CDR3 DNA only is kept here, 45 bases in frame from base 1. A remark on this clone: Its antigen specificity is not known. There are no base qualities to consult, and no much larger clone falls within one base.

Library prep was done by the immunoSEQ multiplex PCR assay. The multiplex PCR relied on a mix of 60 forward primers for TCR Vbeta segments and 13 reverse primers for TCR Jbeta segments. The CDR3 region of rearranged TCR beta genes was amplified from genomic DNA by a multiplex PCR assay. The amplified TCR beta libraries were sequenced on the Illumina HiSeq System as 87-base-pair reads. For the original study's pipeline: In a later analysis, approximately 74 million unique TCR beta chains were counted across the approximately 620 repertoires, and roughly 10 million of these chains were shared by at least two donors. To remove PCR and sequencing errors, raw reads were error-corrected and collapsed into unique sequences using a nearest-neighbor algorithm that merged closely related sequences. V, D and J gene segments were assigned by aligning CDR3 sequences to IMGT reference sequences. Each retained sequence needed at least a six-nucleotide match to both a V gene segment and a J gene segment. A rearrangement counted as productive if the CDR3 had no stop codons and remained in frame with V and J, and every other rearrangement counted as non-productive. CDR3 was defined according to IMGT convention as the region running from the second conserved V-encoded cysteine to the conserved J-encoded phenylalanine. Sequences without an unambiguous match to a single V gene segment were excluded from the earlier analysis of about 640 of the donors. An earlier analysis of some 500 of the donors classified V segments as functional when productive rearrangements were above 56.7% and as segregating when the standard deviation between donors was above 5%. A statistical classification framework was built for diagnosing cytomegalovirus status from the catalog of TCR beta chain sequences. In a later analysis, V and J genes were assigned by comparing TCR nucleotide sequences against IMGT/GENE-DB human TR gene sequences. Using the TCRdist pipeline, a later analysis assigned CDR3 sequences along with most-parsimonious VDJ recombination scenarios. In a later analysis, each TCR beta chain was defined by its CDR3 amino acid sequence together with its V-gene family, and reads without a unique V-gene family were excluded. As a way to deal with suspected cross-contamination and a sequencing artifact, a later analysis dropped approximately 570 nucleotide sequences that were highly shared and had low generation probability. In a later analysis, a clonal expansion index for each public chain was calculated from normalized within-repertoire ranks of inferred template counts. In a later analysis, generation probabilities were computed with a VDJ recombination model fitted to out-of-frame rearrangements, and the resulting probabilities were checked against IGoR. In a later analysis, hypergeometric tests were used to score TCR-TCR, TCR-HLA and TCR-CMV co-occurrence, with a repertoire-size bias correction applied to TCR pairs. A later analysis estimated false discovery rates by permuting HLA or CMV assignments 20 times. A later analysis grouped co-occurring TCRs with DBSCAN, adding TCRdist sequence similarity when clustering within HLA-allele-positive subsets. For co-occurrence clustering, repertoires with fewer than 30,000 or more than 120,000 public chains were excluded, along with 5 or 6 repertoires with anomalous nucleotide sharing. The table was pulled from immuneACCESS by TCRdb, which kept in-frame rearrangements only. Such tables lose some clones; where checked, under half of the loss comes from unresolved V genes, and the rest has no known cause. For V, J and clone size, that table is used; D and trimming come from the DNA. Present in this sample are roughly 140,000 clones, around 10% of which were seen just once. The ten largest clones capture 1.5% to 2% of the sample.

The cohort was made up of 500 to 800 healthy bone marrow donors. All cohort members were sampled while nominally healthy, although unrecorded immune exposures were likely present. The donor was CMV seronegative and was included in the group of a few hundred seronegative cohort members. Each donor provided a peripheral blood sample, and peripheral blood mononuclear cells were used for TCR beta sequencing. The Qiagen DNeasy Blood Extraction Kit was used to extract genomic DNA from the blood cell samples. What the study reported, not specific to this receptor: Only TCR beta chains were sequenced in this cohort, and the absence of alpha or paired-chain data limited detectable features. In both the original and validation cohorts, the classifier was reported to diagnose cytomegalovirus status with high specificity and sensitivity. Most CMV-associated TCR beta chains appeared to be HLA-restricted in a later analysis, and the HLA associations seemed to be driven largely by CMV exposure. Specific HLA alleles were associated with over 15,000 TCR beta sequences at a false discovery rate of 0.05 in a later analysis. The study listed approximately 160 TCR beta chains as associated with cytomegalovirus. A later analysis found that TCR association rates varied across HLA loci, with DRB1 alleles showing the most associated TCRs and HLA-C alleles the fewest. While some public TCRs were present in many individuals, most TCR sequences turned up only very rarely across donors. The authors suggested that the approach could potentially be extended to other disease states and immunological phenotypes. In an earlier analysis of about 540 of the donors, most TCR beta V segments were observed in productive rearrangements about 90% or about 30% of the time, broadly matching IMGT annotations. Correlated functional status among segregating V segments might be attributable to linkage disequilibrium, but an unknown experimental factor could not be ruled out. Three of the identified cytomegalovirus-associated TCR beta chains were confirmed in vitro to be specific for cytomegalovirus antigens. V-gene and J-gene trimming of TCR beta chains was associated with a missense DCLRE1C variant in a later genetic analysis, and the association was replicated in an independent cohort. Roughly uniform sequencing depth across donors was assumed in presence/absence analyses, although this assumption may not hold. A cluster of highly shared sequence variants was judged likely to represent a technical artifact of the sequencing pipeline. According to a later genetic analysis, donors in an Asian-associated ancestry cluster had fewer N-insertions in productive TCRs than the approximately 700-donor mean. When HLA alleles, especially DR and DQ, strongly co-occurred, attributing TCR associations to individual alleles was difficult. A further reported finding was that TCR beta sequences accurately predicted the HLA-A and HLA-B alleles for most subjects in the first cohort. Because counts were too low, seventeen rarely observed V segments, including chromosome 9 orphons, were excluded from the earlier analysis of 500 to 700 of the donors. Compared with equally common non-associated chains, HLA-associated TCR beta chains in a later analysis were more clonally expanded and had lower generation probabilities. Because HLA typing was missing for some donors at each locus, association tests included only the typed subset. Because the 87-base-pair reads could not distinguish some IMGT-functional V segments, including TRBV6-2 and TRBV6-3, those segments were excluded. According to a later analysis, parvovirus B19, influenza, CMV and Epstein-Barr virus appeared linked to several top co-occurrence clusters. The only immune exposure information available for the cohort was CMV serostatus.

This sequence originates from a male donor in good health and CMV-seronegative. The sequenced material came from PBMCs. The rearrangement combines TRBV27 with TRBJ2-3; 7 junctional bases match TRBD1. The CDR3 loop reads CASSLRDRSTDTQYF. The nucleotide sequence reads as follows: TGTGCCAGCAGCCTAAGGGACAGAAGCACAGATACGCAGTATTTT.